This T cell receptor (beta chain) was recovered during a study of patients and donors after allogeneic stem cell transplantation. TCRdb called the RT-PCR reads again in MiXCR, with one record for every CDR3 protein. Here the sample spans about a million distinct CDR3 sequences, 18% being singletons. Between the trimmed V and J ends, which lost 0 bases and 4 bases, there was a span of 15 bases. The CDR3 is 16 residues long. CDR1 LGHDT and CDR2 YNNKEL come from the germline V gene (reference sequence). The sequencing input was blood, either unsorted or a sorted T cell fraction (not recorded which). The clonotype comes from a human donor who was either an allogeneic HSCT recipient or a stem cell or donor lymphocyte infusion donor (not recorded which). It is not recorded whose cells these are; they may come from a transplant donor. This sequence joins TRBV3-1 and TRBJ2-5, with D possibly being TRBD2 (7 bases). CDR3 DNA: TGTGCCAGCAGCCAAGATCCGCAAGGGGGGGCAGAGACCCAGTACTTC. Translating it yields CASSQDPQGGAETQYF.